The T cell receptor (beta chain) under discussion was sequenced for a study of shared clonotypes between healthy human individuals. Study findings and constraints: Against clonotypes common to all four donors, non-shared ones had lower generation probabilities.

CD45RO-negative, CCR7-selected cells formed the naive CD8 fraction, which excluded terminally differentiated effector memory CD45RA+ cells. At a deep level, the assay was run. The data were produced by immunoSEQ multiplex PCR, yet TCRdb's version contains in-frame clones alone and is incomplete. The data contain about 680,000 clones, roughly nine tenths of them singletons. The CDR3 length is 13 residues. V lost 8 bases to trimming and J lost 0 bases; unmatched junction nucleotides: 2. CDR1 MDHEN and CDR2 SYDVKM come from the germline V gene. To note about this clone: Its antigen is currently unknown.

The receptor was derived from a man aged 25-40 years in good health. The V and J genes are TRBV28 and TRBJ2-7, with TRBD2 matching over 9 bases. Sequencing used naive CD8+ T cells sorted from blood. This chain's CDR3 is CASVAGVSYEQYF. CDR3 sequence (DNA): TGTGCCAGCGTAGCGGGAGTCTCCTACGAGCAGTACTTC.